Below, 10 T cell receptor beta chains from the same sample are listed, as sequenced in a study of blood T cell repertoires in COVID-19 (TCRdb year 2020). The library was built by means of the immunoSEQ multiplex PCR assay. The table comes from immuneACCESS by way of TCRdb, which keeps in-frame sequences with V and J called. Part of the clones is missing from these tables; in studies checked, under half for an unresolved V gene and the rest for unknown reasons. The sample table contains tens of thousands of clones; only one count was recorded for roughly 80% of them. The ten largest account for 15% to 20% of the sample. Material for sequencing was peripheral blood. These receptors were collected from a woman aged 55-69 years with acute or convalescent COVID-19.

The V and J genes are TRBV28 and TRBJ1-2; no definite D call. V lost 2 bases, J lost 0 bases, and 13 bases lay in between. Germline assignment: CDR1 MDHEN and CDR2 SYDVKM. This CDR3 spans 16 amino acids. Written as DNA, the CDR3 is TGTGCCAGCAGTTTAGCGGGCGTCAGTCCTAACTATGGCTACACCTTC. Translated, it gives CASSLAGVSPNYGYTF.

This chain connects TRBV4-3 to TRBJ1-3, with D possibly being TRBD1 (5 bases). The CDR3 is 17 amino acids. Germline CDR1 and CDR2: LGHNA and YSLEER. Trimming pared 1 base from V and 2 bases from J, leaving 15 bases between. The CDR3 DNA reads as TGCGCCAGCAGCCAAGTAGTTATGGGGGGTGCTGGAAACACCATATATTTT. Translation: CASSQVVMGGAGNTIYF.

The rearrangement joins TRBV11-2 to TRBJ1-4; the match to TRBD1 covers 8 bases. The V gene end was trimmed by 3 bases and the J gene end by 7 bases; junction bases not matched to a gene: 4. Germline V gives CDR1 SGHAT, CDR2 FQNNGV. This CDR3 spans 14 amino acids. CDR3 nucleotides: TGTGCCAGCAGCTTCGGGACAGGTGGTGAAAAACTGTTTTTT. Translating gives CASSFGTGGEKLFF.

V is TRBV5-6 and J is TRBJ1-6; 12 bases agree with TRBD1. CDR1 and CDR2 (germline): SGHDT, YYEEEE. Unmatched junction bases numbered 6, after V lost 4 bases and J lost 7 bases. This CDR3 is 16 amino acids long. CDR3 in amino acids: CASSHGTGGRNSPLHF. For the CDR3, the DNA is TGTGCCAGCAGCCACGGGACAGGGGGCAGGAATTCACCCCTCCACTTT.

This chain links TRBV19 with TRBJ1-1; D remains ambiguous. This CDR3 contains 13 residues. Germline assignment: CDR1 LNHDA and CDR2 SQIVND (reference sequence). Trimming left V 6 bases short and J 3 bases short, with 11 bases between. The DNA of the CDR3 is TGTGCCAGTAGCGTCTCACCGGACACTGAAGCTTTCTTT. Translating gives CASSVSPDTEAFF.

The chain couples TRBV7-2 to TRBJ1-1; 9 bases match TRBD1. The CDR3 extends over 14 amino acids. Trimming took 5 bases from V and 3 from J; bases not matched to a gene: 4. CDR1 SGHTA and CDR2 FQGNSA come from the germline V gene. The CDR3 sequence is CASSADRGYTEAFF. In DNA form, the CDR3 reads TGTGCCAGCAGCGCGGACAGGGGATACACTGAAGCTTTCTTT.

CDR3 DNA: TGTGCCACCAGTGACCCCCGGACGGGGAACTATGGCTACACCTTC. It yields the protein CATSDPRTGNYGYTF. The chain has TRBV24-1 and TRBJ1-2; D unresolved. Trimming stripped 4 bases from V and 2 bases from J, with 13 bases between. CDR1 is KGHDR, CDR2 SFDVKD, per germline. The CDR3 sequence is 15 residues long.

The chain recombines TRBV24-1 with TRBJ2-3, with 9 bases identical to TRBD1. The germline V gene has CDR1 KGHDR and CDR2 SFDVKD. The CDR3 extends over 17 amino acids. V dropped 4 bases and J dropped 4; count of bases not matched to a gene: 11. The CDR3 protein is CATSDLPGQGFSDTQYF. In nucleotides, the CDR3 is TGTGCCACCAGTGACCTCCCGGGACAGGGTTTTTCAGATACGCAGTATTTT.

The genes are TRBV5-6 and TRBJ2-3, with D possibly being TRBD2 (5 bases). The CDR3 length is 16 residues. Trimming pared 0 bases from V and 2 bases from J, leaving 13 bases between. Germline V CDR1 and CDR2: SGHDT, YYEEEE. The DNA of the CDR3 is TGTGCCAGCAGCTTGGTAAGCGGCGCGAACACAGATACGCAGTATTTT. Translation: CASSLVSGANTDTQYF.

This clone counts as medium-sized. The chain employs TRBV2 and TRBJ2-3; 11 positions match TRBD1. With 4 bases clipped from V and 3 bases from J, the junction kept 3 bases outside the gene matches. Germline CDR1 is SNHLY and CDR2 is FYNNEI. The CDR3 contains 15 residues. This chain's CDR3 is CASSGDRGLTDTQYF. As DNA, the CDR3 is TGTGCCAGCAGTGGGGACAGGGGGTTAACAGATACGCAGTATTTT.